This passage covers 11 T cell receptor beta chains from one sample sequenced in a study of control samples from healthy donors and cancer patients. Measured with immunoSEQ multiplex PCR; TCRdb has only the in-frame clones, and not every one. Here the sample spans about 44,000 clones, around 87% being singletons. Sequencing used PBMCs. The source is a woman in her sixties or seventies with lung cancer.

J is TRBJ2-3 and V is TRBV5-1, with D tentatively TRBD1 or TRBD2 (5 bases each). The CDR3 runs 15 residues. Germline assignment: CDR1 SGHRS and CDR2 YFSETQ. The V end lost 0 bases, the J end lost 0 bases, and 8 bases lay between the germline ends. CDR3 coding DNA: TGCGCCAGCAGCTTGGGAGGGACCAGCACAGATACGCAGTATTTT. This codes for CASSLGGTSTDTQYF.

J is TRBJ1-2 and V is TRBV29-1; no reliable D call. Between the trimmed V and J ends, which lost 5 bases and 4 bases, there was a span of 8 bases. The CDR3 sequence is 11 residues long. Germline V gives CDR1 SQVTM, CDR2 ANQGSEA. CDR3 amino acids: CSVLGSYGYTF. CDR3 in DNA: TGCAGCGTTTTAGGATCCTATGGCTACACCTTC.

The chain combines TRBV18 with TRBJ2-2, with D unclear. The length of the CDR3 is 15 residues. V was trimmed by 2 bases and J by 2 bases, leaving 9 bases between them. Germline CDR1 and CDR2: KGHSH and LQKENI. CDR3 in DNA: TGTGCCAGCTCACCAACTGGACCCAACACCGGGGAGCTGTTTTTT. Amino acid sequence: CASSPTGPNTGELFF.

The chain is built from TRBV9 and TRBJ2-2; D possibly matches TRBD1 or TRBD2 (6 bases each). CDR3 length: 15 amino acids. Per germline, CDR1 SGDLS and CDR2 YYNGEE. V gave up 8 bases and J gave up 6 bases, with 20 bases separating them. CDR3 DNA sequence: TGTGCCAGTGGAGGGGGTAGGGGCGCGTCCGGGGAGCTGTTTTTT. Translated, it gives CASGGGRGASGELFF.

The rearrangement joins TRBV5-1 to TRBJ2-6; D is unclear. The germline V gene has CDR1 SGHRS and CDR2 YFSETQ. The germline V and J ends were trimmed by 6 bases and 0 bases, with 7 bases remaining between them. This CDR3 has 14 residues. CDR3 in DNA: TGCGCCAGCACCACAAACTCTGGGGCCAACGTCCTGACTTTC. Protein sequence: CASTTNSGANVLTF.

This chain joins TRBV15 and TRBJ2-7, with D tentatively TRBD2 (5 bases). This CDR3 is 13 amino acids long. Between the trimmed V and J ends, which lost 0 bases and 6 bases, there was a span of 9 bases. In germline, CDR1 is LNHNV, CDR2 YYDKDF (reference sequence). DNA for the CDR3: TGTGCCACCAGCAGAGATCCAGAGGGCGAGCAGTACTTC. Translated, it gives CATSRDPEGEQYF.

This clone occurred a few times. The rearrangement uses TRBV6-1 and TRBJ1-6, with D unclear. This CDR3 is built from 15 residues. Germline CDR1 reads MNHNS; CDR2 reads SASEGT. V lost 2 bases to trimming and J lost 7 bases, with 12 bases between them. In nucleotides, the CDR3 is TGTGCCAGCAGTGAATGGCAGGCAGAAAATTCACCCCTCCACTTT. Translation: CASSEWQAENSPLHF.

The genes are TRBV27 and TRBJ2-1, with D perhaps TRBD2 (5 bases). Germline values: CDR1 MNHEY, CDR2 SMNVEV (reference sequence). This CDR3 has 12 residues. The V and J ends lost 5 bases and 12 bases respectively, with 14 bases between them. The CDR3 protein is CASSTTFEGQFF. As DNA, the CDR3 is TGTGCCAGCAGTACAACGTTTGAGGGGCAGTTCTTC.

The CDR3, as DNA: TGTGCCAGCACCAAAGCGGGCTCTAACACCGGGGAGCTGTTTTTT. Translating gives CASTKAGSNTGELFF. The chain employs TRBV9 and TRBJ2-2, with D perhaps matching TRBD2 (6 bases). This CDR3 region has 15 residues. The V end was cut by 6 bases, the J end by 2 bases, with 14 bases between. Germline values: CDR1 SGDLS, CDR2 YYNGEE.

The chain uses TRBV6-5 and TRBJ1-2, with unresolved D. The CDR3 is made up of 13 amino acids. Germline V gives CDR1 MNHEY, CDR2 SVGAGI. Trimming stripped 4 bases from V and 8 bases from J, with 14 bases between. Written as DNA, the CDR3 is TGTGCCAGCAGTTCTCGAGGGAACCGCGGCTACACCTTC. Residues: CASSSRGNRGYTF.

By share, this clone ranks as medium-sized (0.01 to 0.1%). V gene TRBV12-3 or TRBV12-4 combines with J gene TRBJ1-3; D unclear. V lost 6 bases, J lost 4 bases, and 7 bases lay in between. The CDR3 loop spans 12 amino acids. This CDR3 is CASSPGGNTIYF. The CDR3 DNA reads TGTGCCAGCAGCCCGGGCGGAAACACCATATATTTT.